Each of the 21 T cell receptor beta chains below was sequenced from the same sample in a study of PD-1 blockade in classical Hodgkin lymphoma (dated by TCRdb to between 2020 and 2021). The library was generated by the immunoSEQ multiplex PCR assay. This is the immuneACCESS table as TCRdb keeps it, with only in-frame sequences that have V and J called. A part of the clones is gone; compared with another copy, unresolved V genes explain less than half, and the rest is unexplained. The sample table shows 45,000 to 60,000 clones, and approximately 81% are seen once. The ten most abundant clones make up under 20% of the sample. The time point tag for this specimen amounts to: cycle 1 day 1 (C1D1), immediately before nivolumab initiation. Every trial patient had relapsed following autologous stem cell transplantation, and prior brentuximab vedotin exposure was what differed among cohorts A, B and C. Sequenced material: peripheral blood mononuclear cells (PBMCs), taken at baseline. Source of these receptors: a human donor with classical Hodgkin lymphoma.

The chain recombines TRBV28 with TRBJ1-2, with a weak D call TRBD1 (6 bases). Germline values: CDR1 MDHEN, CDR2 SYDVKM. This CDR3 has 13 amino acids. V was clipped by 4 bases and J by 2 bases, with 8 bases between them. The CDR3 bases are TGTGCCAGCAGTTATACAGGGAACTATGGCTACACCTTC. Amino acid sequence: CASSYTGNYGYTF.

This chain uses TRBV7-9 with TRBJ1-3, with D maybe TRBD1 (6 bases). Deletions cut 5 bases from V and 3 bases from J, with 11 bases between. Germline CDR1 and CDR2: SEHNR and FQNEAQ (reference sequence). The CDR3 is made up of 14 amino acids. This CDR3 reads CASSLGTLGNTIYF. In DNA, the CDR3 is TGTGCCAGCAGCCTCGGGACACTTGGAAACACCATATATTTT.

This clone occurred once. The genes are TRBV5-4 and TRBJ2-2, with D possibly matching TRBD1 (6 bases). There are 15 residues in the CDR3. Trimming shortened V by 4 bases and J by 6 bases, and 16 bases separated the two germline ends. Germline V gives CDR1 SGHNT, CDR2 YYREEE (reference sequence). CDR3 coding DNA: TGTGCCAGCAGCGATTGGACAGTCTCCTCCGGGGAGCTGTTTTTT. It specifies CASSDWTVSSGELFF.

The chain uses TRBV11-2 and TRBJ2-5; unclear D gene. The CDR3 totals 15 residues. V gave up 3 bases and J gave up 1 base, with 12 bases separating them. From germline, CDR1 is SGHAT and CDR2 FQNNGV. The CDR3 sequence is CASSFLNLIQETQYF. The DNA of the CDR3 is TGTGCCAGCAGCTTTCTCAACCTTATCCAAGAGACCCAGTACTTC.

The rearrangement links TRBV7-9 to TRBJ2-5; D is unclear. The CDR3 totals 12 residues. V was trimmed by 7 bases and J by 3 bases, leaving 9 bases between them. CDR1 and CDR2 from the germline V gene are SEHNR and FQNEAQ (reference sequence). The CDR3 DNA follows: TGTGCCAGCAAGACCCTAGAAGAGACCCAGTACTTC. Translating it yields CASKTLEETQYF. Using reference TRBV7-9 and TRBJ2-5 for the parts outside the CDR3, the full variable domain is DTGVSQNPRHKITKRGQNVTFRCDPISEHNRLYWYRQTLGQGPEFLTYFQNEAQLEKSRLLSDRFSAERPKGSFSTLEIQRTEQGDSAMYLCASKTLEETQYFGPGTRLLVL.

This chain joins TRBV27 and TRBJ1-2; D remains ambiguous. Germline-derived CDR1 and CDR2 are MNHEY and SMNVEV (reference sequence). V was clipped by 1 base and J by 3 bases, with 3 bases between them. This CDR3 is built from 12 residues. The CDR3 sequence is CASSLWDYGYTF. The CDR3 nucleotides read TGTGCCAGCAGTTTATGGGACTATGGCTACACCTTC.

This chain joins TRBV4-1 and TRBJ2-1; D is uncertain. Trimming took 1 base from V and 8 from J, leaving 18 bases between them. This CDR3 has 16 amino acids. Germline-derived CDR1 and CDR2 are MGHRA and YSYEKL. The CDR3 DNA follows: TGCGCCAGCAGCCAAGGGTCCCCCTCGCTGTCCGATGAGCAGTTCTTC. It is translated as CASSQGSPSLSDEQFF.

This clone has only a few counts. The chain employs TRBV6-5 and TRBJ2-1, with TRBD2 matching over 12 bases. Germline CDR1 is MNHEY and CDR2 is SVGAGI. This CDR3 is 13 amino acids long. With 2 bases clipped from V and 15 bases from J, the junction kept 5 bases outside the gene matches. CDR3 nucleotide sequence: TGTGCCAGCAGTTACACGACTAGCGGGAGCCTGTTCTTC. Amino acid sequence: CASSYTTSGSLFF.

The chain couples TRBV18 to TRBJ2-7, with 9 bases fitting TRBD1. Germline V gives CDR1 KGHSH, CDR2 LQKENI. This CDR3 is 14 amino acids long. The trim removed 4 bases at V and 5 bases at J, leaving 6 bases unmatched. The DNA for the CDR3 is TGTGCCAGCTCACTCTTGGACAGGGGTGACGAGCAGTACTTC. Translated, it gives CASSLLDRGDEQYF. Full variable domain (rest looked up from reference TRBV18 and TRBJ2-7): NAGVMQNPRHLVRRRGQEARLRCSPMKGHSHVYWYRQLPEEGLKFMVYLQKENIIDESGMPKERFSAEFPKEGPSILRIQQVVRGDSAAYFCASSLLDRGDEQYFGPGTRLTVT.

The CDR3 sequence: CASSQQGGRFPLHF. In DNA, the CDR3 is TGTGCCAGCAGTCAACAGGGGGGAAGGTTTCCCCTCCACTTT. The V call is TRBV14, the J call TRBJ1-6, with 8 nucleotides matching TRBD1. The V segment lost 6 bases and the J segment 13 bases; nucleotides outside the gene matches: 11. CDR1 is SGHDN, CDR2 FVKESK, per germline. This CDR3 contains 14 residues.

The rearrangement joins TRBV10-3 to TRBJ2-7; perhaps TRBD2 as D (7 bases). The CDR3 has 13 amino acids. Trimming left V 9 bases short and J 5 bases short, with 17 bases between. Germline V gene sequence: CDR1 ENHRY, CDR2 SYGVKD. In DNA, the CDR3 is TGTGCCATTAAGGGGGAGGGAACGCACGAGCAGTACTTC. It encodes CAIKGEGTHEQYF.

The table lists this clone with a few counts. The V and J genes are TRBV30 and TRBJ1-2; 8 nucleotides agree with TRBD1. The CDR3 sequence is 14 residues long. In germline, CDR1 is GTSNPN, CDR2 SVGIG (reference sequence). V lost 4 bases, J lost 4 bases, and 8 bases stayed unmatched. The CDR3 DNA reads as TGTGCCTGGATTCACGGGGACAGGATCTATGGCTACACCTTC. Translated: CAWIHGDRIYGYTF.

The genes are TRBV2 and TRBJ1-2; 11 bases align to TRBD1. Germline trimming cut 5 bases from V and 7 bases from J; bases unmatched to any gene: 9. CDR1 SNHLY and CDR2 FYNNEI come from the germline V gene. This CDR3 region has 15 residues. The CDR3: CASSSSGTGGGGYTF. In DNA, the CDR3 is TGTGCCAGCAGTTCGTCCGGGACAGGGGGAGGTGGCTACACCTTC.

V usage is TRBV5-6 and J usage is TRBJ2-5, with TRBD2 identical over 10 bases. Losses at the gene ends were 0 bases for V and 5 bases for J; bases not matched to a gene: 4. CDR1 is SGHDT and CDR2 is YYEEEE in the germline V gene. There are 15 residues in the CDR3. For the CDR3, the DNA is TGTGCCAGCAGCTTGGCTAGCGGGAGAGGGGAGACCCAGTACTTC. It encodes CASSLASGRGETQYF. The entire variable domain, with the rest obtained from reference TRBV5-6 and TRBJ2-5, is as follows: DAGVTQSPTHLIKTRGQQVTLRCSPKSGHDTVSWYQQALGQGPQFIFQYYEEEERQRGNFPDRFSGHQFPNYSSELNVNALLLGDSALYLCASSLASGRGETQYFGPGTRLLVL.

The chain recombines TRBV18 with TRBJ2-1; possibly TRBD1 or TRBD2 for D (6 bases each). V was cut by 4 bases and J by 5 bases, with 12 bases left in between. Per the germline V gene, CDR1 is KGHSH and CDR2 is LQKENI. This CDR3 is built from 14 residues. CDR3 bases: TGTGCCAGCTCACAGGGGGGCCTCGACAATGAGCAGTTCTTC. Translation: CASSQGGLDNEQFF.

The chain is built from TRBV2 and TRBJ2-7; TRBD2 matches 13 bases. Losses at the gene ends were 1 base for V and 3 bases for J; bases not matched to a gene: 0. Germline V gene sequence: CDR1 SNHLY, CDR2 FYNNEI. This CDR3 is 15 amino acids long. CDR3 amino acids: CASSEGTSGGYEQYF. CDR3 sequence (DNA): TGTGCCAGCAGTGAAGGGACTAGCGGGGGCTACGAGCAGTACTTC.

The rearrangement uses TRBV7-2 and TRBJ2-7; D gene uncertain. Germline V gene data show CDR1 as SGHTA and CDR2 as FQGNSA. The CDR3 contains 15 residues. Between the trimmed V and J ends, which lost 0 bases and 4 bases, there was a span of 13 bases. The CDR3 reads CASSLAGTPGYEQYF. The CDR3 DNA sequence: TGTGCCAGCAGCTTAGCGGGAACACCCGGTTACGAGCAGTACTTC.

The chain combines TRBV27 with TRBJ2-4, with TRBD1 as a possible D gene (7 bases). The CDR3 runs 13 residues. The germline V and J ends were trimmed by 4 bases and 7 bases, with 11 bases remaining between them. Germline CDR1 MNHEY, CDR2 SMNVEV (reference sequence). CDR3 sequence reads: CASSWRGPNIQYF. In nucleotides, the CDR3 is TGTGCCAGCAGTTGGAGGGGGCCGAACATTCAGTACTTC.

The CDR3 protein is CASSSGGLAGQPQHF. The CDR3 DNA is TGTGCCAGCAGCTCCGGGGGCCTCGCCGGACAGCCCCAGCATTTT. V gene TRBV5-5 combines with J gene TRBJ1-5, with D maybe TRBD1 (6 bases). Germline CDR1 and CDR2: SGHKS and YYEKEE (reference sequence). CDR3 size: 15 residues. V was trimmed by 3 bases and J by 7 bases, leaving 17 bases between them.

V usage is TRBV7-9 and J usage is TRBJ1-4; TRBD1 matches at 12 bases. Trimming at V came to 3 bases and at J to 0 bases, leaving 2 bases not matched to a gene. The CDR3 spans 17 residues. Germline values: CDR1 SEHNR, CDR2 FQNEAQ (reference sequence). The CDR3 loop reads CASSLGTGGTTNEKLFF. CDR3 DNA sequence: TGTGCCAGCAGCTTGGGGACAGGGGGCACAACTAATGAAAAACTGTTTTTT.

J is TRBJ2-3 and V is TRBV6-4; maybe TRBD2 (6 bases). The germline V gene has CDR1 MRHNA and CDR2 SNTAGT. The CDR3 contains 15 residues. V lost 5 bases and J 4 bases, leaving 16 bases between the germline ends. CDR3 amino acids: CASSTGIGTSDTQYF. CDR3 DNA: TGTGCCAGCAGTACCGGGATCGGGACTTCAGATACGCAGTATTTT.